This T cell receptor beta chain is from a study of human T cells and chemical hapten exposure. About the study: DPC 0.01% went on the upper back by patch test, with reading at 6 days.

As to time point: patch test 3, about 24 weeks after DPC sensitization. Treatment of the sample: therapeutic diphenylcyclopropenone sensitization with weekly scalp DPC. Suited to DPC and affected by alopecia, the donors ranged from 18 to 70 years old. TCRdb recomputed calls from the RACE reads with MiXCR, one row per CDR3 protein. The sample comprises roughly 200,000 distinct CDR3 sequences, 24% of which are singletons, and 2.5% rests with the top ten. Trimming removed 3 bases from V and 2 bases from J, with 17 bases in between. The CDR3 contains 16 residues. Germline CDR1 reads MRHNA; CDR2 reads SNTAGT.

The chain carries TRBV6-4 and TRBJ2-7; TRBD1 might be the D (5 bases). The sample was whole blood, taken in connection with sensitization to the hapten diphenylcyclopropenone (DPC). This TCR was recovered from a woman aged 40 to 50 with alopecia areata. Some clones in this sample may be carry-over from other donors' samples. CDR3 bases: TGTGCCAGCAGTGAAGCCAGGGAAGTCCTCGCCTACGAGCAGTACTTC. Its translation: CASSEAREVLAYEQYF.